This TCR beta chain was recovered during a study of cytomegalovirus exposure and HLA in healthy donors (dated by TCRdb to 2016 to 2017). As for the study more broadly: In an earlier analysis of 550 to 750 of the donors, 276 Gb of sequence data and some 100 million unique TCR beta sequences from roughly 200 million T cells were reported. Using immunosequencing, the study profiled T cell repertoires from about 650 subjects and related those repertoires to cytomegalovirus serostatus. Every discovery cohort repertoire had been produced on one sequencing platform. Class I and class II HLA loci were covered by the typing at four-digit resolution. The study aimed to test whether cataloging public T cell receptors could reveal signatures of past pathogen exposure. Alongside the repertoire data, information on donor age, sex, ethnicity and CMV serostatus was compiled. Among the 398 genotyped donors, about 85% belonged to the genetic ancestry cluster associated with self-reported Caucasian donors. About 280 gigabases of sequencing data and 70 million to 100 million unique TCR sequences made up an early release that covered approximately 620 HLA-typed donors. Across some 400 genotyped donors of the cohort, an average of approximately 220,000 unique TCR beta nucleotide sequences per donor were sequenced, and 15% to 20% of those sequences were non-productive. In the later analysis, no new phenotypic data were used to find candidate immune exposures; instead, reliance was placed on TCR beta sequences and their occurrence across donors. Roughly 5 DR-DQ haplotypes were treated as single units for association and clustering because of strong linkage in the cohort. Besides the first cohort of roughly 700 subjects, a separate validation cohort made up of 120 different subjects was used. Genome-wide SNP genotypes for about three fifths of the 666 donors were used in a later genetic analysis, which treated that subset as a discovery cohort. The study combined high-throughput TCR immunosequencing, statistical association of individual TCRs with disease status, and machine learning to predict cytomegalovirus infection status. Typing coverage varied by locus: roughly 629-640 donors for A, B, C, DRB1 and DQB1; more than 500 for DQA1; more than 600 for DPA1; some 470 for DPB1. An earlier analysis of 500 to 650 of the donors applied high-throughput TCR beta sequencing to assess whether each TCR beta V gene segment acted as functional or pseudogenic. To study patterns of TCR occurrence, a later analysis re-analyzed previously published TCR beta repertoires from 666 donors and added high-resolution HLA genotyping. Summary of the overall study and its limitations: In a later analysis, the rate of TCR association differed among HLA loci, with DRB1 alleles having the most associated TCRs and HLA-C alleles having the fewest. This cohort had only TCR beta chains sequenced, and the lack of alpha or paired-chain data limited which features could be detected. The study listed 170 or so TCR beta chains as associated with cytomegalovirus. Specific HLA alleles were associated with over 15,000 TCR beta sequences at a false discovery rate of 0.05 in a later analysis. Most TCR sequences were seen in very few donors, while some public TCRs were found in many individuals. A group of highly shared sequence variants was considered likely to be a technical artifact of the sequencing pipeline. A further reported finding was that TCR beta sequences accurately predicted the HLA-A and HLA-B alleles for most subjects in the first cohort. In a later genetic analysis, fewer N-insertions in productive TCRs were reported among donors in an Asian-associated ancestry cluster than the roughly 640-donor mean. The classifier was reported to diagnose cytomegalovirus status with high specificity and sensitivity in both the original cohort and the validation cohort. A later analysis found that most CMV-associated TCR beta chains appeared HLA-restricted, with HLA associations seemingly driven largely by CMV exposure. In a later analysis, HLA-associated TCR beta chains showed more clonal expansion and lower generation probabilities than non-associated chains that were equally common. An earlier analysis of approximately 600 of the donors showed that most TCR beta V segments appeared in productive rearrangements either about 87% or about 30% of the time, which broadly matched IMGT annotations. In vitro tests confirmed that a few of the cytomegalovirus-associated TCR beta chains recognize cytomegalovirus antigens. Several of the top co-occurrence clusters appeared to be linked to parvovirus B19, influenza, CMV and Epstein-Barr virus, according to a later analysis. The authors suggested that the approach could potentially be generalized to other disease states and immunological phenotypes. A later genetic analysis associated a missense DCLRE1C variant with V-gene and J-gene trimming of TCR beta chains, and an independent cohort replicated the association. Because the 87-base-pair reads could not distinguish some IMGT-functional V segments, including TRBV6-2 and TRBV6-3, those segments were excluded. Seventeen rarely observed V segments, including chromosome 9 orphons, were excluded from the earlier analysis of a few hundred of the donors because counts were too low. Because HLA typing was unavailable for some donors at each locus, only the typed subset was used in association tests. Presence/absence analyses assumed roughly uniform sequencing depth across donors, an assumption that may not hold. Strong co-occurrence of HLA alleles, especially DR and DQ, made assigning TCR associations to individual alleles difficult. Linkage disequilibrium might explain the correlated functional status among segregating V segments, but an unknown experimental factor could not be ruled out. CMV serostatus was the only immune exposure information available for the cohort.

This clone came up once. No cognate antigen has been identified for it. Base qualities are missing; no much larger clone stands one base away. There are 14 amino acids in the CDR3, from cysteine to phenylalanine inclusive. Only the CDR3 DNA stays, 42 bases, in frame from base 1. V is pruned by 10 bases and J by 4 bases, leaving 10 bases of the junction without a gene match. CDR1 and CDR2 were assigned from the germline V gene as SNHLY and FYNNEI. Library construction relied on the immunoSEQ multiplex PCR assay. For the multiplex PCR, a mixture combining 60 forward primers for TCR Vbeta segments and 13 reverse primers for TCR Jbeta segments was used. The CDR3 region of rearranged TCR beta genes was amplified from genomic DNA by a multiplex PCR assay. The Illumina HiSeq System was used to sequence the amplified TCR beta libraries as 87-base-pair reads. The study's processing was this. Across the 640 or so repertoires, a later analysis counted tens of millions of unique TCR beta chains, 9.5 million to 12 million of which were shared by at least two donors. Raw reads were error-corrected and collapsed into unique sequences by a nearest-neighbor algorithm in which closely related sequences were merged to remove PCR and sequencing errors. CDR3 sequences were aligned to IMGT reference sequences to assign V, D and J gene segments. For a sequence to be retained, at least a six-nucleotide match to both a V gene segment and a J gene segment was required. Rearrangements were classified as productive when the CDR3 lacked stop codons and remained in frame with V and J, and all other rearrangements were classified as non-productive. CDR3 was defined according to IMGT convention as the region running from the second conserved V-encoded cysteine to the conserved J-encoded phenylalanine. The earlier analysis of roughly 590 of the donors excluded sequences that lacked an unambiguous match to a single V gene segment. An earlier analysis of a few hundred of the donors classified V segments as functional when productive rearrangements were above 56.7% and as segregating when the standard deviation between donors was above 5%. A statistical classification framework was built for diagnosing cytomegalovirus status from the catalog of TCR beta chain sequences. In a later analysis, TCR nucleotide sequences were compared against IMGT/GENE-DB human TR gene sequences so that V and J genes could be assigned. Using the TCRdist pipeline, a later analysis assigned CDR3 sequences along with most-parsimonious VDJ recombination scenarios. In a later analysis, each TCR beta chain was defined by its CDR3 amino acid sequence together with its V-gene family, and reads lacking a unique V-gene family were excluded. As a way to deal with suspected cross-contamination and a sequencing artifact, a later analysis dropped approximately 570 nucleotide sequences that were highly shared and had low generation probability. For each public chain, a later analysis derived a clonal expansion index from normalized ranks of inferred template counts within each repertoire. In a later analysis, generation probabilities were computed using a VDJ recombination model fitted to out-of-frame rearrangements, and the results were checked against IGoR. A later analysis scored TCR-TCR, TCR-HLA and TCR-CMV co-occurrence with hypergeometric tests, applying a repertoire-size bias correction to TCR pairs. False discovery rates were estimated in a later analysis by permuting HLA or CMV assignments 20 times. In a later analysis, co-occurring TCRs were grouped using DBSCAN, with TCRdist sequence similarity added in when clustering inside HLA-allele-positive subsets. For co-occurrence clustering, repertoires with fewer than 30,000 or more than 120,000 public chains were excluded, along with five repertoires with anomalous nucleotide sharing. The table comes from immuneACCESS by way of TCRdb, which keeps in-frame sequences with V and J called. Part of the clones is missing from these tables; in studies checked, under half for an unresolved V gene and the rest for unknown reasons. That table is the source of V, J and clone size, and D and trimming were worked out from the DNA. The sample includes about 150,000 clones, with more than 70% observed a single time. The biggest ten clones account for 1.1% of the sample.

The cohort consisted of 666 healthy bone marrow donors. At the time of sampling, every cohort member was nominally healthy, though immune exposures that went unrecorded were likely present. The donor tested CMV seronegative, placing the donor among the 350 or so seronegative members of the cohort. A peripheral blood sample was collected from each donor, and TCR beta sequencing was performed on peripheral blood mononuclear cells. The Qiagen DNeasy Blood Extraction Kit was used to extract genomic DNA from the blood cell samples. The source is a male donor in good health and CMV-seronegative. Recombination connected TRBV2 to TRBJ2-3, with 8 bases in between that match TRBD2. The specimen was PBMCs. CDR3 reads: CATNPGLGSDTQYF. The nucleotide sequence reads TGTGCCACCAATCCGGGACTAGGTTCAGATACGCAGTATTTT.